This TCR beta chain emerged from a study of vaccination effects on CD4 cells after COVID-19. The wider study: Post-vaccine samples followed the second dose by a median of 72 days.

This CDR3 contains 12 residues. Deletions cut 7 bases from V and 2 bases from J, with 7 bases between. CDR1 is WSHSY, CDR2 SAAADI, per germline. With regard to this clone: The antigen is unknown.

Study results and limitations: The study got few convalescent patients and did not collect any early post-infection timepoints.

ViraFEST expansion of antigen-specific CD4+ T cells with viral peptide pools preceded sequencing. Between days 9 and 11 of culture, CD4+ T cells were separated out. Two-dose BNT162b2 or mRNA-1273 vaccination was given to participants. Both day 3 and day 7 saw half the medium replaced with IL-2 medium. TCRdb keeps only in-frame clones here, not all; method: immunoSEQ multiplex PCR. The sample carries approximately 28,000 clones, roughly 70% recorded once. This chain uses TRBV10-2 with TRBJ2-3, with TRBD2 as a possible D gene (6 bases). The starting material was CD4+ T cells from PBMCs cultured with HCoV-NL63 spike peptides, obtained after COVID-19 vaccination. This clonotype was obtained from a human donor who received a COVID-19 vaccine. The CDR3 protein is CASTGDTDTQYF. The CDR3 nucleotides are TGCGCCAGCACGGGGGACACAGATACGCAGTATTTT.